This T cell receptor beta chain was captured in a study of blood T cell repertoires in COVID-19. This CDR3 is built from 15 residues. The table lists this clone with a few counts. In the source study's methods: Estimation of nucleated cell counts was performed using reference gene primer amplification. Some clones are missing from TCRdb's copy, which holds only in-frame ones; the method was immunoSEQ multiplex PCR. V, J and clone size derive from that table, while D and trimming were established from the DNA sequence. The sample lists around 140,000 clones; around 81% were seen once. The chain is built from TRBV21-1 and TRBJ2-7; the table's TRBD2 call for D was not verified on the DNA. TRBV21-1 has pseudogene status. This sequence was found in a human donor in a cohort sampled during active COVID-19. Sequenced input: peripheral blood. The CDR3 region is CASSRRLAGGCEQYF. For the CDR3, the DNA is TGTGCCAGCAGCAGGCGACTAGCGGGAGGGTGTGAGCAGTACTTC.